This TCR beta chain was captured by sequencing in a study of monozygotic twins with inflammatory bowel disease. Study-level findings and limits: IBD-affected twins scored below their healthy co-twins in TCRbeta diversity (inverse Simpson). Clonotype sharing was lower in IBD patients than healthy twins, most markedly with disease activity.

cDNA encoding TCRalpha and TCRbeta underwent two nested PCRs of roughly 15 and 9 cycles, each of which was followed by bead purification. TCRdb re-called the 5' RACE reads; one entry per CDR3 protein, DNA not given. The clone table shows about 450,000 distinct CDR3 sequences, with the ten largest holding approximately 2.4%. On this clonotype: The target antigen is unknown.

Specimen: blood. The TCR was taken from a human donor with ulcerative colitis or Crohn's disease, or a healthy co-twin of an affected twin (not recorded which).

CDR3 loop: CSVGQGNEQYF. The rearrangement uses TRBV29-1 and TRBJ2-7; TCRdb's D call of TRBD1 is untestable without DNA. This CDR3 is built from 11 residues. The germline gives CDR1 SQVTM, CDR2 ANQGSEA.